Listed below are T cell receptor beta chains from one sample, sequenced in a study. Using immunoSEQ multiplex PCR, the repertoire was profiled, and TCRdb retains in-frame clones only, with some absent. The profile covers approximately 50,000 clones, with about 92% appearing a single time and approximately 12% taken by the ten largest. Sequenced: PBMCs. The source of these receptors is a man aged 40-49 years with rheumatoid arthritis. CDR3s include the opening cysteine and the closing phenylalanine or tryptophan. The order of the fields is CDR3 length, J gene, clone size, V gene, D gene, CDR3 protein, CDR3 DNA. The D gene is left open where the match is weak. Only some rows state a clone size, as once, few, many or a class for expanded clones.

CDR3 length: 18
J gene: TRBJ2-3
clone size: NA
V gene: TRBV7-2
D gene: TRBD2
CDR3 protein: CASSLGRWSGGPADTQYF
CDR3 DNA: TGTGCCAGCAGCTTAGGACGGTGGTCGGGAGGGCCTGCAGATACGCAGTATTTT

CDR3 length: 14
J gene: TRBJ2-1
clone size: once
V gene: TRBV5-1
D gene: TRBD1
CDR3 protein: CASSRVPGGNEQFF
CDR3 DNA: TGCGCCAGCAGCCGGGTCCCAGGGGGAAATGAGCAGTTCTTC

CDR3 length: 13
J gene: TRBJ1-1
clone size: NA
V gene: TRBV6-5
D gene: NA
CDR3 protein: CASRKTGNTEAFF
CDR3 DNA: TGTGCCAGCAGGAAGACAGGGAACACTGAAGCTTTCTTT

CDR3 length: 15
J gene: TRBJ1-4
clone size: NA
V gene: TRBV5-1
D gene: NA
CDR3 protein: CASSLVGTTNEKLFF
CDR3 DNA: TGCGCCAGCAGCTTGGTGGGTACAACTAATGAAAAACTGTTTTTT

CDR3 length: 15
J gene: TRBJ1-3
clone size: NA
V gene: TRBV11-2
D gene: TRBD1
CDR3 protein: CASSLDRGPGNTIYF
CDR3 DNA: TGTGCCAGCAGCTTAGACAGGGGGCCTGGAAACACCATATATTTT

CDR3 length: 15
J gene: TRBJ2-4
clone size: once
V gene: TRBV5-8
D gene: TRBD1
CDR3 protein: CASSLRDRGKNIQYF
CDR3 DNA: TGTGCCAGCAGCTTACGGGACAGGGGCAAAAACATTCAGTACTTC

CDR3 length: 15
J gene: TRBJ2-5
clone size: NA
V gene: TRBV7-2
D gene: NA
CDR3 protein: CASSPPGTVLETQYF
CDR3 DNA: TGTGCCAGCAGCCCTCCGGGGACGGTCCTTGAGACCCAGTACTTC

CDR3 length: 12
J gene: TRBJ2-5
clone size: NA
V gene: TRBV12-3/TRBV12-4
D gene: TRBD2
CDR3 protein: CASSGGGETQYF
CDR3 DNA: TGTGCCAGCAGTGGGGGAGGGGAGACCCAGTACTTC

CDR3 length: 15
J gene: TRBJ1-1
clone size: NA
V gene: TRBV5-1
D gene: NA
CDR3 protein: CASSLGTGSEVEAFF
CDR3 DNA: TGCGCCAGCAGCTTGGGAACTGGGTCGGAGGTTGAAGCTTTCTTT

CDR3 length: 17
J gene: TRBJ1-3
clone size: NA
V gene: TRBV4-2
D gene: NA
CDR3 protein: CASSQDTDSDSGNTIYF
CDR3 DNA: TGTGCCAGCAGCCAAGATACGGATAGCGACTCTGGAAACACCATATATTTT

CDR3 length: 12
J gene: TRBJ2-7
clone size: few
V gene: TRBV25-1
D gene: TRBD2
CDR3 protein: CASSGSSGRLYF
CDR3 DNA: TGTGCCAGCAGTGGGAGTAGCGGGAGGCTGTACTTC

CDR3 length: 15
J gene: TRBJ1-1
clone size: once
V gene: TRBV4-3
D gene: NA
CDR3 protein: CASSQDRGYGTEAFF
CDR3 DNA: TGCGCCAGCAGCCAAGATCGGGGTTACGGCACTGAAGCTTTCTTT

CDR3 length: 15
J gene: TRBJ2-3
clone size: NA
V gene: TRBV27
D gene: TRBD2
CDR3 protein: CASRLAGGLADTQYF
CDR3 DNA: TGTGCCAGTCGACTAGCGGGGGGGTTAGCAGATACGCAGTATTTT

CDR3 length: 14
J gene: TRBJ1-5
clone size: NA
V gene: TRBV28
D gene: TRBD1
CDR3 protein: CASSLGQVNQPQHF
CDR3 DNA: TGTGCCAGCAGTTTGGGACAGGTCAATCAGCCCCAGCATTTT